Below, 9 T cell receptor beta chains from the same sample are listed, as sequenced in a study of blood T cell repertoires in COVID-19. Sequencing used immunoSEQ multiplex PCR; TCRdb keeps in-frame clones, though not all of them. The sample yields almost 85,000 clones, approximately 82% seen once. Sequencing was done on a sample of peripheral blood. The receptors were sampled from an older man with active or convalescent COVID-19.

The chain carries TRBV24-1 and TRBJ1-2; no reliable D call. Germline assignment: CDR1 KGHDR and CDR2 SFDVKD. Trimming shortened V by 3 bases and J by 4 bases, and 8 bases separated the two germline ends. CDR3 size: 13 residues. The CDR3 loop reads CATSDAKSYGYTF. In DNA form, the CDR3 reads TGTGCCACCAGTGATGCGAAGTCCTATGGCTACACCTTC.

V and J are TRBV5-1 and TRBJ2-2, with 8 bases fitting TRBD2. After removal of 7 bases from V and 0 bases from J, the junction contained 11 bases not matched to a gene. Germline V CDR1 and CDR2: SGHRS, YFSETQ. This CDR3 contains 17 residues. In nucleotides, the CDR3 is TGCGCCAGCCGTTTAGCGGGACACGGAACGAACACCGGGGAGCTGTTTTTT. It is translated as CASRLAGHGTNTGELFF.

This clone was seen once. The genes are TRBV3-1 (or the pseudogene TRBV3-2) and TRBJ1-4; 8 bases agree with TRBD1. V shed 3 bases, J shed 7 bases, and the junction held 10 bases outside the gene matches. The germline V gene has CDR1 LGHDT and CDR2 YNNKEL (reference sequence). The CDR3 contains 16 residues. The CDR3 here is CASSHSTGGQGEKLFF. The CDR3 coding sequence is TGTGCCAGCAGCCACTCAACAGGGGGTCAGGGTGAAAAACTGTTTTTT.

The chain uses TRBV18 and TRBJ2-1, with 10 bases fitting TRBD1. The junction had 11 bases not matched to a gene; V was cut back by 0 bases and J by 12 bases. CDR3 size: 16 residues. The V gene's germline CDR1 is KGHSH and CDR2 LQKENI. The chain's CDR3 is CASSPPLRDRGQGQFF. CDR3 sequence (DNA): TGTGCCAGCTCACCACCGCTAAGAGACAGGGGGCAGGGGCAGTTCTTC.

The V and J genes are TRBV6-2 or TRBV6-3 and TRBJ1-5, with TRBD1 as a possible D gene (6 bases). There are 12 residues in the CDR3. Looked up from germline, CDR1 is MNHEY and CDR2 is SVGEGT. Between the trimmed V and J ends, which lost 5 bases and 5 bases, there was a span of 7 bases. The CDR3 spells CASSNRDQPQHF. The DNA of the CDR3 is TGTGCCAGCAGTAACAGGGATCAGCCCCAGCATTTT.

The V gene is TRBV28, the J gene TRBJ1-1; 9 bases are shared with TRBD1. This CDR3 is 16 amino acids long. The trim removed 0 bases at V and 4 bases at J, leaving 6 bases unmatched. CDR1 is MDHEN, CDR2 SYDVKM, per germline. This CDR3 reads CASSLWGQGMGTEAFF. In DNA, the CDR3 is TGTGCCAGCAGTTTATGGGGACAGGGAATGGGCACTGAAGCTTTCTTT.

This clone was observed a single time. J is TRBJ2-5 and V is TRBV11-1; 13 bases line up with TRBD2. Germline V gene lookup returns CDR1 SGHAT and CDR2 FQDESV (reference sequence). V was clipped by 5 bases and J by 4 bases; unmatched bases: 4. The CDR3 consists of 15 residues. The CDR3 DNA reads TGTGCCAGCAGCCCACGGACTAGCGGGAGAGAGACCCAGTACTTC. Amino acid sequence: CASSPRTSGRETQYF. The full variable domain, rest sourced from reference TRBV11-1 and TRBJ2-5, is EAEVAQSPRYKITEKSQAVAFWCDPISGHATLYWYRQILGQGPELLVQFQDESVVDDSQLPKDRFSAERLKGVDSTLKIQPAELGDSAMYLCASSPRTSGRETQYFGPGTRLLVL.

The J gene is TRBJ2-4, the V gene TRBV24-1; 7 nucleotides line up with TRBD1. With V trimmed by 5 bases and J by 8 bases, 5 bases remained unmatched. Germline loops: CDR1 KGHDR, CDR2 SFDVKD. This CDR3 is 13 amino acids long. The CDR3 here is CATSGAGGDIQYF. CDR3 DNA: TGTGCCACCAGTGGGGCAGGGGGTGACATTCAGTACTTC.

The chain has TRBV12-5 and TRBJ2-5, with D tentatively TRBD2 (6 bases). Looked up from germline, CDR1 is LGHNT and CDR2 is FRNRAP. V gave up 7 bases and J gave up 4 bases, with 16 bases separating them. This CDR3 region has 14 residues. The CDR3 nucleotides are TGTGCTAGTGCCCCGGGAGTCCGGGGAGAGACCCAGTACTTC. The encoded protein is CASAPGVRGETQYF.